Shown below are 3 T cell receptor beta chains from a single sample sequenced in a study of cytomegalovirus exposure and HLA in healthy donors. The PCR employed 60 Vbeta primers together with 13 Jbeta primers. Profiled with immunoSEQ multiplex PCR; TCRdb holds only in-frame clones, not every one. This sample has about 62,000 clones, with over 75% found just once. Material for sequencing was PBMCs. The receptors shown here come from a man aged 18 to 35 in good health and CMV-seronegative.

This rearrangement joins TRBV6-5 to TRBJ1-1, with D perhaps TRBD1 (5 bases). Germline loops: CDR1 MNHEY, CDR2 SVGAGI. V gave up 6 bases and J gave up 7 bases, with 15 bases separating them. The CDR3 is 13 residues long. CDR3 nucleotides: TGTGCCAGCAGCCCCACCGTGGGGGGTGAAGCTTTCTTT. This sequence encodes CASSPTVGGEAFF.

The chain recombines TRBV18 with TRBJ2-5, with no clear D. The CDR3 runs 14 residues. V lost 6 bases, J lost 2 bases, and 13 bases lay in between. Germline CDR1 reads KGHSH; CDR2 reads LQKENI. The CDR3 loop is CASSLARRQETQYF. Here the CDR3 DNA reads TGTGCCAGCTCTCTTGCTAGGCGGCAAGAGACCCAGTACTTC.

On this clone: The germline gene is not matched at one end of the junction; a read error may be the cause. The V gene is TRBV30, the J gene TRBJ1-2; a possible D gene is TRBD1 (6 bases). In germline, CDR1 is GTSNPN, CDR2 SVGIG (reference sequence). This CDR3 contains 15 residues. DNA of the CDR3: TGTGCCGGGAGCCGAAACGGGGGGGCTCATTATGGCTACACCTTC. Protein product: CAGSRNGGAHYGYTF.